This TCR beta chain was obtained from a study of OX40 agonist ivuxolimab in advanced cancers. About the research overall: People in dose escalation had one of these cancers: hepatocellular carcinoma, melanoma, renal cell or head and neck cancer. Study outcomes and limitations: CD8+ T cells showed, on average, more clonal expansion than CD4+ cells.

Turning to this clone: Its target is unknown.

The germline CDR1 and CDR2 sequences are LNHDA and SQIVND (reference sequence). The CDR3 covers 13 residues. With V trimmed by 6 bases and J by 9 bases, 5 bases remained unmatched. Profiled with immunoSEQ multiplex PCR; TCRdb holds only in-frame clones, not every one. The sample consists of about 26,000 clones, roughly 90% of them appearing once. The sequencing here drew on CD4+ or CD8+ T cells sorted from blood, taken in a trial of the OX40 agonist ivuxolimab. The source of this sequence is an adult with an advanced solid tumor such as melanoma, head and neck, liver or kidney cancer. The chain employs TRBV19 and TRBJ2-1; 10 bases agree with TRBD1. Here the CDR3 DNA reads TGTGCCAGTAGACCGACAGGGGGCAGTGAGCAGTTCTTC. It translates to CASRPTGGSEQFF. Complete variable domain (other parts from reference TRBV19 and TRBJ2-1): DGGITQSPKYLFRKEGQNVTLSCEQNLNHDAMYWYRQDPGQGLRLIYYSQIVNDFQKGDIAEGYSVSREKKESFPLTVTSAQKNPTAFYLCASRPTGGSEQFFGPGTRLTVL.